The 7 T cell receptor beta chains below were found in one sample sequenced in a study of blood T cells in healthy people across ages. A second PCR, run for roughly 7 to 11 cycles, used a sample-barcoded 5' primer plus a J-beta primer mix. Each CDR3 protein is one row after TCRdb ran MiXCR on the 5' RACE reads. The data show about 670,000 distinct CDR3 sequences, over 40% seen once. Sequences were obtained from blood. Receptors originate from a woman of 80 years or more in good health.

This clonotype was counted a few times. The V call is TRBV5-1, the J call TRBJ1-1; 9 nucleotides match TRBD1. Germline CDR1 SGHRS, CDR2 YFSETQ. The length of the CDR3 is 14 residues. J lost 3 bases, V lost 3 bases, and 3 bases had no gene match. CDR3: CASSYRGLDTEAFF. The CDR3 DNA follows: TGCGCCAGCAGCTACAGGGGGCTGGACACTGAAGCTTTCTTT.

This chain links TRBV7-6 with TRBJ2-1; TRBD2 matches 8 bases. CDR1 is SGHVS, CDR2 FNYEAQ, per germline. With 4 bases clipped from V and 3 bases from J, the junction kept 5 bases outside the gene matches. The CDR3 has 15 residues. Written as DNA, the CDR3 is TGTGCCAGCAGCTCTAGACTAGCGATCTACAATGAGCAGTTCTTC. Its translation is CASSSRLAIYNEQFF.

This clonotype was picked up many times. Here the CDR3 DNA reads TGTGCCAGCAGCCGTAACAGGGGGCTCCACAATGAGCAGTTCTTC. This translates into CASSRNRGLHNEQFF. The chain carries TRBV6-2 or TRBV6-3 and TRBJ2-1; TRBD1 matches 9 bases. CDR1 is MNHEY, CDR2 SVGEGT, per germline. CDR3 length: 15 amino acids. Trimming removed 6 bases from V and 5 bases from J; junction bases left unmatched: 8.

This chain uses TRBV28 with TRBJ2-1, with 12 nucleotides matching TRBD2. V lost 8 bases to trimming and J lost 5 bases; unmatched junction nucleotides: 16. This CDR3 comprises 18 residues. Germline CDR1 and CDR2: MDHEN and SYDVKM. This chain's CDR3 is CASLSLLAGGPEDNEQFF. CDR3 bases: TGTGCCAGCCTCTCACTTCTAGCGGGGGGGCCCGAGGACAATGAGCAGTTCTTC.

This chain's CDR3 is CASSPINYGYTF. Here the CDR3 DNA reads TGTGCCAGCAGCCCTATCAACTATGGCTACACCTTC. The chain recombines TRBV14 with TRBJ1-2; D unclear. The CDR3 has 12 amino acids. Trimming removed 4 bases at V and 2 bases at J, with 5 bases between. Germline V gives CDR1 SGHDN, CDR2 FVKESK.

This clonotype was recorded a few times. J is TRBJ2-5 and V is TRBV3-1; D unclear. The V gene lost 2 bases and the J gene lost 11 bases, with 12 bases spanning the gap. CDR3 length: 12 residues. From germline, CDR1 is LGHDT and CDR2 YNNKEL (reference sequence). The CDR3 is CASSQKYNEQYF. Written as DNA, the CDR3 is TGTGCCAGCAGCCAAAAGTACAATGAGCAGTACTTC.

In this sample, this clonotype turned up many times. The J gene is TRBJ1-2, the V gene TRBV10-2, with 8 bases matching TRBD1. The CDR3 has 13 amino acids. Per germline, CDR1 WSHSY and CDR2 SAAADI. V was pared by 2 bases and J by 8 bases, with 4 bases of the junction left unmatched. CDR3 sequence reads: CASSEGQGKGYTF. The DNA of the CDR3 is TGCGCCAGCAGTGAGGGACAGGGCAAGGGCTACACCTTC.